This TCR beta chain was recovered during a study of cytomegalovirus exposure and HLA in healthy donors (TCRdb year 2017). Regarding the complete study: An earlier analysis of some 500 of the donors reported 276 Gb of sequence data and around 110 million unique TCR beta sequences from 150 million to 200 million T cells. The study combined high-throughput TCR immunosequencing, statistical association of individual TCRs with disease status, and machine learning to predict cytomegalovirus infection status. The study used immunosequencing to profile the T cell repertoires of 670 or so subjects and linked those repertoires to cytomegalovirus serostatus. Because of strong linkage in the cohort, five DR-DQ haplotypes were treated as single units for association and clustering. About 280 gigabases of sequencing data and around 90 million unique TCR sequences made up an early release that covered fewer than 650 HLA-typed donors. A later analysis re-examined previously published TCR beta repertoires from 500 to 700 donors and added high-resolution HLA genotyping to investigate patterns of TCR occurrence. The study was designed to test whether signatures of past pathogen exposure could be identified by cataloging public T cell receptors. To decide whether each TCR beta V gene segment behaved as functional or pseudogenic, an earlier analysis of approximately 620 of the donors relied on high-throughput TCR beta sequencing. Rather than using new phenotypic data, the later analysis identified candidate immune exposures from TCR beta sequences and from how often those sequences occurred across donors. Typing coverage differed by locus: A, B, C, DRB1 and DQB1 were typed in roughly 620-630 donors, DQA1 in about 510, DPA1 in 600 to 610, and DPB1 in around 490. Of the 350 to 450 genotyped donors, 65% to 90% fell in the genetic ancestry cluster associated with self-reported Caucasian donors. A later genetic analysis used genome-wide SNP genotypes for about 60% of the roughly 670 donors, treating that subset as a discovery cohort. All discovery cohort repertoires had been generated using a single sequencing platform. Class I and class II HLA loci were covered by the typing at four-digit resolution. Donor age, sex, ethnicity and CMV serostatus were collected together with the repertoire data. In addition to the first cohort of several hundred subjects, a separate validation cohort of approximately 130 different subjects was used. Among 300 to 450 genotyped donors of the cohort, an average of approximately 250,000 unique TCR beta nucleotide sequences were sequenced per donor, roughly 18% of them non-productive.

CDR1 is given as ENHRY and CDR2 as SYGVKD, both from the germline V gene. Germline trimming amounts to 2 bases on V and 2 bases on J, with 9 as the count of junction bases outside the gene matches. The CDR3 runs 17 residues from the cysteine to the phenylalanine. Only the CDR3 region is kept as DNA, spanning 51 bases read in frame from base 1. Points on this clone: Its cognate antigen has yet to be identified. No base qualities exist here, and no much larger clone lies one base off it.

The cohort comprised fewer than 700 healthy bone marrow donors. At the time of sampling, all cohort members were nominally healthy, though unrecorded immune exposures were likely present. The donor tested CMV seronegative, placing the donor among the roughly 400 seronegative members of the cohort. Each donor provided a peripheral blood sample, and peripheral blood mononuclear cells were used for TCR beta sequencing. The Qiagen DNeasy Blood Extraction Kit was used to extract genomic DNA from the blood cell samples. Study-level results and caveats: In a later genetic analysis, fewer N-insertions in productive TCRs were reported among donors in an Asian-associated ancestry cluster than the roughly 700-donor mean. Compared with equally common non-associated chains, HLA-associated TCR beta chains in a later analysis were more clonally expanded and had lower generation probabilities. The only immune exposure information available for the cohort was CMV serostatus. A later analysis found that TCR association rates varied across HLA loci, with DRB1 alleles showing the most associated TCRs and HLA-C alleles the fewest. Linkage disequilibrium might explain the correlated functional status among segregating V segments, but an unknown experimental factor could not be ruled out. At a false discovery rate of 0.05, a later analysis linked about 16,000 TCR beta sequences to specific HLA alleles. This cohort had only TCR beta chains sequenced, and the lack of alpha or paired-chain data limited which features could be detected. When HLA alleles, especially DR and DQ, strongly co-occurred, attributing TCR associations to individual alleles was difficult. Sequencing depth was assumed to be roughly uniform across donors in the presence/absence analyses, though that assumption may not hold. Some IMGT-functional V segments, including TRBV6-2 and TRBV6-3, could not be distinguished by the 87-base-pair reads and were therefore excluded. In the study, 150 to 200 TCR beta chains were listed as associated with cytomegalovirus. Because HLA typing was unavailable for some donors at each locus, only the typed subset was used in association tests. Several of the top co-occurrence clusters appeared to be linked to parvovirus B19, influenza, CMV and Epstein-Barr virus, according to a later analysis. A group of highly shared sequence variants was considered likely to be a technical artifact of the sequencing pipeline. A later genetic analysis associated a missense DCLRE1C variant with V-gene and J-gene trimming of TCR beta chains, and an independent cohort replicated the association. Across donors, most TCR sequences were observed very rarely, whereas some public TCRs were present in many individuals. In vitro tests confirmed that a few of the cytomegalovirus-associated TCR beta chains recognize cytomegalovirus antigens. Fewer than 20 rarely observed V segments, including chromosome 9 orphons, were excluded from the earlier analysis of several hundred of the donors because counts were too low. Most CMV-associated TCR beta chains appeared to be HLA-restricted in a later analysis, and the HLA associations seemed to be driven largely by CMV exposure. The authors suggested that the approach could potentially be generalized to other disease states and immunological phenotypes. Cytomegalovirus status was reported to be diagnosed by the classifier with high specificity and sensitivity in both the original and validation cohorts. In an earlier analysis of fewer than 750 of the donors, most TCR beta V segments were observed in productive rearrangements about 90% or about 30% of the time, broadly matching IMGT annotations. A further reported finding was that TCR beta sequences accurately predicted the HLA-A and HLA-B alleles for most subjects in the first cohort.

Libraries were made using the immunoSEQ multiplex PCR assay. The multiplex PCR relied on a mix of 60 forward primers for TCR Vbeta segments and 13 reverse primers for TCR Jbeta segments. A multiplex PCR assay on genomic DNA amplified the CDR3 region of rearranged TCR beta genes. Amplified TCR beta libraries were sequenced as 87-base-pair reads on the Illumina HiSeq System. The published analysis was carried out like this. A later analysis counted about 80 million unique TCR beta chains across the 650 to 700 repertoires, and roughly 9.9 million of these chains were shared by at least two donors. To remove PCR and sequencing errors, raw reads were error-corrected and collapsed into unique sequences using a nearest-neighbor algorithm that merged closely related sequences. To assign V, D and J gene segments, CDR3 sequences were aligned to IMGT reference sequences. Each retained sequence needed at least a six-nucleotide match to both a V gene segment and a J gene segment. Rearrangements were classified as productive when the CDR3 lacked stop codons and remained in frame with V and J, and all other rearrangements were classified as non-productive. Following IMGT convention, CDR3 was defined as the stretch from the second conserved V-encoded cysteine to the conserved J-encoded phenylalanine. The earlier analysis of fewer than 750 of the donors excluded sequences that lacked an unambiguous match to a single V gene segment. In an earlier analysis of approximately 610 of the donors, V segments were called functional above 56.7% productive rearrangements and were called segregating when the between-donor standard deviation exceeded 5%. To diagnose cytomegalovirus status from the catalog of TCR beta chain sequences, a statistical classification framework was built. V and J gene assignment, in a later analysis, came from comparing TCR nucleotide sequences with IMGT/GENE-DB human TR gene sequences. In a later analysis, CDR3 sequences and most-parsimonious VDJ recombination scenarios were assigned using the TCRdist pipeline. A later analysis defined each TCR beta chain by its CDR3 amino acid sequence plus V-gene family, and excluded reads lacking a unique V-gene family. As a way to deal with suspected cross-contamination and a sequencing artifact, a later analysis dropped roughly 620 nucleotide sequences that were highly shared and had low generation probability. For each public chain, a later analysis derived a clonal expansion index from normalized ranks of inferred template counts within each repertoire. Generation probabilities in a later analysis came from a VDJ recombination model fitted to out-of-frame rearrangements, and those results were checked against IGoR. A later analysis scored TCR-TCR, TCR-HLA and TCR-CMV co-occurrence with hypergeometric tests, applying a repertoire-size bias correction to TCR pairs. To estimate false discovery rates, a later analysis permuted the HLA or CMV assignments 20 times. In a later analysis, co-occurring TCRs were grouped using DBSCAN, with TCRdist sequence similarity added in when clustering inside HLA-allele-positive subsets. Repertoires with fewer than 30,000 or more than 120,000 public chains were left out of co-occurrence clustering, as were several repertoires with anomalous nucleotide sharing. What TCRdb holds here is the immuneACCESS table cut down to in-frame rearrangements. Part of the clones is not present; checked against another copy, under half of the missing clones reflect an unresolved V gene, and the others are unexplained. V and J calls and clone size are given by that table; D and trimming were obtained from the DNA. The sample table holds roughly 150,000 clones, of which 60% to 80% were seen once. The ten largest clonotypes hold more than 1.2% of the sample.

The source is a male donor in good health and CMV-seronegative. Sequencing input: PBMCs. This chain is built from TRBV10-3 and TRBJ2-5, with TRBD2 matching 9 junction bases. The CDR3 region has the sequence CAISEPSGGPEQETQYF. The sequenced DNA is TGTGCCATCAGTGAGCCCAGCGGGGGGCCCGAACAAGAGACCCAGTACTTC.